The clone carrying this T cell receptor (beta chain) has just a few counts. Germline V lookup: CDR1 SGHVS, CDR2 FQNEAQ. The CDR3 spans 14 residues. V was pared by 4 bases and J by 5 bases, with 14 bases between. Constant-region reverse primers amplified full-length variable regions, followed by semi-nested Nested Universal Primer A PCR. TCRdb analysed the 5' RACE reads with MiXCR anew, one entry per CDR3 protein. Among 45,000 to 55,000 distinct CDR3 sequences, approximately 23% were seen once, and the ten largest hold 2.5% to 4%. The receptor comes from a female donor with breast cancer. Sequenced: tumor-infiltrating naive CD4+ T cells sorted from the breast tumor. The subset denotes: naive CD4+ T cells, CD4+CD45RA+CD25-. The chain links TRBV7-8 to TRBJ2-5, with D possibly matching TRBD1 (6 bases). CDR3 in amino acids: CASSSTGLGETQYF. The CDR3 DNA reads TGTGCCAGCAGCTCCACAGGGTTGGGGGAGACCCAGTACTTC.